This record concerns one T cell receptor (beta chain) sequence. Its antigen is undetermined. Although they were nominally healthy when sampled, donors likely had unrecorded immune exposures. This record belongs to a study of cytomegalovirus exposure and HLA in healthy donors. The PCR made use of 60 Vbeta and 13 Jbeta primers. Assay used: immunoSEQ multiplex PCR; TCRdb lists only in-frame clones, some missing. The top ten hold 1.5% to 2% of the sample, which has 100,000 to 120,000 clones, approximately 84% seen once. V gave up 2 bases and J gave up 6 bases, with 8 bases separating them. This CDR3 region has 13 residues. Per germline, CDR1 SGHRS and CDR2 YFSETQ. Study outcomes and limitations: For most TCR beta V segments, an earlier analysis put the productive rate at about 90% or about 30% of the time. Clonal expansion was found to be greater in HLA-associated TCR beta chains than in equally common others in a later analysis.

The TCR originated in a man in his forties or fifties in good health and CMV-seronegative. The J gene is TRBJ2-2, the V gene TRBV5-1; D not resolved. The sample was PBMCs. For the CDR3, the DNA is TGCGCCAGCAGCTTCTTAGCTCCCGGGGAGCTGTTTTTT. This translates into CASSFLAPGELFF.